This T cell receptor beta chain was captured in a study of a mutant IDH1 vaccine in newly diagnosed glioma. Assay used: immunoSEQ multiplex PCR; TCRdb lists only in-frame clones, some missing. Of 70,000 to 90,000 clones listed, 75% to 95% are singletons. V shed 6 bases, J shed 0 bases, and the junction held 5 bases outside the gene matches. CDR3 size: 14 residues. The V gene's germline CDR1 is MNHNS and CDR2 SASEGT. On this clone: Its antigen is still unknown.

Regarding time point: week 5, during vaccination. Vaccine doses each comprised 300 ug of mutant IDH1 20-mer peptide, with topical imiquimod. Sequenced here: PBMCs, sampled from a glioma patient whose treatment included an IDH1 peptide vaccine. The chain has TRBV6-1 and TRBJ2-7; TRBD1 matches 7 bases. This clonotype was obtained from a woman aged 45 to 65 with glioma. The CDR3 loop reads CASSSDRSSYEQYF. The CDR3 DNA reads TGTGCCAGCAGCTCGGACAGGAGCTCCTACGAGCAGTACTTC.